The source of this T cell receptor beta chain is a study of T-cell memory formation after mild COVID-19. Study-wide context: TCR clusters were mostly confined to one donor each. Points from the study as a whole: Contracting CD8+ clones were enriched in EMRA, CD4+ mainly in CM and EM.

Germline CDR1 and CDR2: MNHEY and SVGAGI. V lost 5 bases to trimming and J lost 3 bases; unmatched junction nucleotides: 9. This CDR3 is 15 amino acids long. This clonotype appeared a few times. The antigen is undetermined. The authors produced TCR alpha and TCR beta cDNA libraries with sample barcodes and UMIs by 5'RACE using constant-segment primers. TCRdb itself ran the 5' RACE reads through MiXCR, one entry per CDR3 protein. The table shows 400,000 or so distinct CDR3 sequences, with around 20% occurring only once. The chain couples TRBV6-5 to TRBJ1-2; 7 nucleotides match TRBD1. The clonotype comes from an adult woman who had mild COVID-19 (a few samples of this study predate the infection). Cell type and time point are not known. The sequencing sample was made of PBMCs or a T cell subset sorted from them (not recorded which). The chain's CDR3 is CASSNRDRQYYGYTF. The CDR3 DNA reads TGTGCCAGCAGTAACCGGGACAGACAGTACTATGGCTACACCTTC.